This T cell receptor (beta chain) was identified during a study of Ad26.COV2.S vaccination and SARS-CoV-2 variants. Study details: By the intramuscular route, Ad26.COV2.S was given once, or twice 56 days apart. Study conclusions and caveats: A substantial breadth of spike-specific CD8+ and CD4+ T cell responses after vaccination has been reported. The TCR breadth and depth analyses may have understated or missed part of the total T cell responses. Spike-specific TCR breadth ran higher among vaccine recipients than placebo recipients.

This clone was counted once. Its cognate antigen is unknown. Sequencing used immunoSEQ multiplex PCR; TCRdb keeps in-frame clones, though not all of them. Among some 390,000 clones listed, roughly 90% were seen once. Indicated treatment: around 19 received Ad26.COV2.S at low or high dose, single or two shots; several received placebo; per-sample allocation not given. Each sample was drawn 63 days after the first injection (of vaccine or placebo). Trimming shortened V by 5 bases and J by 3 bases, and 2 bases separated the two germline ends. This CDR3 comprises 12 residues. The rearrangement joins TRBV12-3 or TRBV12-4 to TRBJ1-6; D not certain. This receptor was taken from a person aged 18-65 years who received the Ad26.COV2.S COVID-19 vaccine or a placebo. This specimen was peripheral blood, taken in a trial of Ad26.COV2.S vaccine versus placebo. The CDR3: CASSRYNSPLHF. DNA for the CDR3: TGTGCCAGCAGTCGCTATAATTCACCCCTCCACTTT.